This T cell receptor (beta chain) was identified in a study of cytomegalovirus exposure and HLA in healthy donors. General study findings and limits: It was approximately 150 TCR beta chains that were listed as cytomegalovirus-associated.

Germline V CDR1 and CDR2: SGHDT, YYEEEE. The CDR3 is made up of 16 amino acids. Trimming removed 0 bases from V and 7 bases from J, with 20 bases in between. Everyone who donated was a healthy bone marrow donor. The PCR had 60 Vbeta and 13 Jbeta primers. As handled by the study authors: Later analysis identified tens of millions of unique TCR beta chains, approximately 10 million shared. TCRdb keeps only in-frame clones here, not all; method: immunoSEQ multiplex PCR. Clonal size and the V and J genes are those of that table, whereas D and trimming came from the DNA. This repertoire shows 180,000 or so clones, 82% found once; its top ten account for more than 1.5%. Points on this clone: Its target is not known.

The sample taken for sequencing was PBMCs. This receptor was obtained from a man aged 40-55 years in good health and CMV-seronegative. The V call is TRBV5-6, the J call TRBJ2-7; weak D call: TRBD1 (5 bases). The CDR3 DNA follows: TGTGCCAGCAGCTTGGGGGATCGACAGACTCGATATGAGCAGTACTTC. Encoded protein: CASSLGDRQTRYEQYF.